The sequence of this T cell receptor beta chain was determined in a study of blood T cells in healthy people across ages. Whole-study results and caveats: Bulk PBMC profiling left naive and antigen-experienced comparisons inconclusive. The recorded TCR beta diversity per million T cells decreased in a roughly linear manner with age.

Primed by a sample-barcoded 5' primer and a J-beta primer mix, a second PCR proceeded for 7 to 11 cycles. A minimum of 2.5 million CDR3-containing paired-end reads was obtained for each sample. A single record per CDR3 protein comes from TCRdb applying MiXCR to the 5' RACE reads. The sample contains 730,000 or so distinct CDR3 sequences, roughly 43% of which appear only once. This clonotype was detected many times. Its specificity is unknown. Germline CDR1 reads DFQATT; CDR2 reads SNEGSKA (reference sequence). V was clipped by 0 bases and J by 7 bases; unmatched bases: 5. The CDR3 is 13 residues long. The sample comprised blood. J is TRBJ2-7 and V is TRBV20-1; TRBD1 aligns across 8 bases. The receptor was isolated from a woman aged 55-70 years in good health. The CDR3 coding sequence is TGCAGTGCTAGAGAGGGACAGGCCAGAGAGCAGTACTTC. Translated, it gives CSAREGQAREQYF.